The clone carrying this T cell receptor (beta chain) was counted many times. Its specificity is not known. This record belongs to a study of T cells in Graves' hyperthyroidism and ophthalmopathy. Study-wide findings and caveats: Most thyroid-expanded clonotypes above 0.001 were also found in blood.

The hyperthyroidism was newly diagnosed and had lasted under 2 months; the patients were aged 18 to 65. The investigators amplified TCR beta CDR3 regions from RNA transcripts. TCR CDR3 regions were first amplified by RT-PCR with HTBI primers. TCRdb used MiXCR to reprocess the multiplex PCR reads, holding one entry per CDR3 protein. This table holds 190,000 or so distinct CDR3 sequences, roughly 18% found once. Trimming removed 5 bases at V and 1 base at J, with 15 bases between. Germline CDR1 MNHEY, CDR2 SVGEGT. The CDR3 length is 16 residues. J is TRBJ1-5 and V is TRBV6-2 or TRBV6-3; no clear D. This clonotype was obtained from a man between 40 and 49 years old with Graves' hyperthyroidism. The sample comprised blood. This CDR3 reads CASSTNLDGSNQPQHF. Here the CDR3 DNA reads TGTGCCAGCAGTACGAACCTGGACGGAAGCAATCAGCCCCAGCATTTT.